Listed below are T cell receptor beta chains from one sample, sequenced in a study of shared clonotypes between healthy human individuals. The repertoire was sequenced with immunoSEQ multiplex PCR; TCRdb's copy has only in-frame clones and lacks some. In the table there are about 2.2 million clones, just under 95% of which are singletons. Sequencing was done on a sample of naive CD8+ T cells from PBMCs. All receptors come from a man aged 18 to 30 in good health. Some clones in this sample may be carry-over from other donors' samples. Both conserved end residues are part of each CDR3. Each record gives: D gene, J gene, clone size, V gene, CDR3 protein, CDR3 DNA. A D gene is named only where the DNA matches it firmly. The size of a clone is reported for some rows only, either as once, few or many, or as a class for expanded clones.

D gene: -
J gene: TRBJ1-2
clone size: -
V gene: TRBV28
CDR3 protein: CASSLNPRTSYGYTF
CDR3 DNA: TGTGCCAGCAGTTTAAACCCCAGGACGTCCTATGGCTACACCTTC

D gene: -
J gene: TRBJ1-1
clone size: -
V gene: TRBV6-5
CDR3 protein: CASSYGEGIEAFF
CDR3 DNA: TGTGCCAGCAGCTACGGAGAGGGTATTGAAGCTTTCTTT

D gene: -
J gene: TRBJ2-3
clone size: -
V gene: TRBV10-3
CDR3 protein: CAISDYTSTDTQYF
CDR3 DNA: TGTGCCATCAGTGACTATACTAGCACAGATACGCAGTATTTT

D gene: TRBD2
J gene: TRBJ2-3
clone size: once
V gene: TRBV30
CDR3 protein: CAWIRSGGLSVGPDTQYF
CDR3 DNA: TGTGCCTGGATCCGGTCGGGAGGGCTAAGCGTGGGCCCAGATACGCAGTATTTT

D gene: TRBD2
J gene: TRBJ2-3
clone size: -
V gene: TRBV4-1
CDR3 protein: CASSQDHGRARSWGDTQYF
CDR3 DNA: TGCGCCAGCAGCCAAGATCATGGGAGGGCGCGGTCGTGGGGGGATACGCAGTATTTT

D gene: TRBD1
J gene: TRBJ2-7
clone size: -
V gene: TRBV11-2
CDR3 protein: CASSLVDGTGGRGEQYF
CDR3 DNA: TGTGCCAGCAGCTTAGTGGACGGGACAGGGGGCAGAGGGGAGCAGTACTTC

D gene: TRBD2
J gene: TRBJ2-7
clone size: -
V gene: TRBV2
CDR3 protein: CASSEGTSPEQYF
CDR3 DNA: TGTGCCAGCAGTGAGGGGACTAGTCCCGAGCAGTACTTC

D gene: -
J gene: TRBJ2-2
clone size: -
V gene: TRBV19
CDR3 protein: CASSIGIGAGELFF
CDR3 DNA: TGTGCCAGTAGTATAGGTATAGGGGCCGGGGAGCTGTTTTTT

D gene: -
J gene: TRBJ2-5
clone size: -
V gene: TRBV6-5
CDR3 protein: CASRARVKIQETQYF
CDR3 DNA: TGTGCCAGCAGGGCGCGGGTGAAGATCCAAGAGACCCAGTACTTC

D gene: -
J gene: TRBJ2-1
clone size: -
V gene: TRBV11-2
CDR3 protein: CASRPRDNSYNEQFF
CDR3 DNA: TGTGCCAGCAGGCCCCGGGACAACTCATACAATGAGCAGTTCTTC